A selection of T cell receptor beta chains follows, all from one sample in a study of PD-1 blockade in classical Hodgkin lymphoma. Generated by immunoSEQ multiplex PCR, the TCRdb table keeps only in-frame clones and is missing some. The profile shows approximately 17,000 clones, 82% of them singletons. The sample here was peripheral blood mononuclear cells (PBMCs), taken before the second cycle of nivolumab. Source of these receptors: a human donor with classical Hodgkin lymphoma. Both conserved end residues are part of each CDR3. The order of the fields is J gene, clone size, D gene, V gene, CDR3 DNA, CDR3 protein. The D gene is left open where the match is weak. Some rows mark clone size as missing; the rest say once, few, many or name a class of expanded clone.

TRBJ1-1,NA,NA,TRBV7-6,TGTGCCAGCAGCACGTGGGGTGGGGACACTGAAGCTTTCTTT,CASSTWGGDTEAFF
TRBJ2-5,NA,NA,TRBV7-2,TGTGCCAGCACGACGCCGGGGTCTAAGTATCGTCCCCAGTACTTC,CASTTPGSKYRPQYF
TRBJ2-7,NA,NA,TRBV28,TGTGCCAGCAGTTTACACCCCGAGCAGTACTTC,CASSLHPEQYF
TRBJ2-1,NA,NA,TRBV5-4,TGTGCCAGCAGCTTGGAACTCCTGAGCTCCTACAATGAGCAGTTCTTC,CASSLELLSSYNEQFF
TRBJ2-3,NA,TRBD2,TRBV7-2,TGTGCCAGCAGCTCCCTGGGGGGGACTAGCATGACAGATACGCAGTATTTT,CASSSLGGTSMTDTQYF
TRBJ2-7,NA,TRBD1,TRBV7-3,TGTGCCAGCAGCCTGGACAGGGGGATTGGCGAGCAGTACTTC,CASSLDRGIGEQYF
TRBJ1-3,NA,NA,TRBV7-2,TGTGCCAGCAGCTTAGGTCTCGGCCGGAGTGGAAACACCATATATTTT,CASSLGLGRSGNTIYF
TRBJ2-3,NA,NA,TRBV5-1,TGCGCCAGCCTGGATGTGGACCAATCAGCAGATACGCAGTATTTT,CASLDVDQSADTQYF
TRBJ2-1,NA,TRBD2,TRBV5-1,TGCGCCAGCAGCTTGGCCTCGGGGGGGAGCTCCTACAATGAGCAGTTCTTC,CASSLASGGSSYNEQFF
TRBJ2-3,NA,NA,TRBV5-8,TGTGCCAGCAGCTTGTACGGACCCACAGATACGCAGTATTTT,CASSLYGPTDTQYF
TRBJ2-3,NA,NA,TRBV2,TGTGCCATCTCGGGGGGCACAGATACGCAGTATTTT,CAISGGTDTQYF
TRBJ2-1,medium-sized,NA,TRBV6-1,TGTGCCAGCAGTGAAGAGTGGGGCTCCTACAATGAGCAGTTCTTC,CASSEEWGSYNEQFF
TRBJ2-7,NA,NA,TRBV11-2,TGTGCCAGCAGCTTAGAGAGTAGCGGCGAGCAGTACTTC,CASSLESSGEQYF
TRBJ1-2,NA,TRBD1,TRBV18,TGTGCCAGCACGGGACAGTCGTATGGCTACACCTTC,CASTGQSYGYTF
TRBJ2-7,NA,NA,TRBV6-6,TGTGCCAGCAGCACCCGGGACACCCCCTACGAGCAGTACTTC,CASSTRDTPYEQYF
TRBJ1-1,NA,NA,TRBV15,TGTGCCACCAGCAGAGGGGACACTGAAGCTTTCTTT,CATSRGDTEAFF
TRBJ2-7,NA,NA,TRBV20-1,TGCAGTGCTAGCGGGTCGCGCGAGCAGTACTTC,CSASGSREQYF
TRBJ1-5,NA,NA,TRBV7-9,TGTGCCAGCAGCCCACACCCGATGGGTAGAGGTCAGCCCCAGCATTTT,CASSPHPMGRGQPQHF
TRBJ1-4,NA,NA,TRBV10-3,TGTGCCATCAGGAAGGACAGAACTAATGAAAAACTGTTTTTT,CAIRKDRTNEKLFF
TRBJ1-2,NA,NA,TRBV4-1,TGCGCCAGCAGCCAAGATCAAAATCGGAATTATGGCTACACCTTC,CASSQDQNRNYGYTF
TRBJ2-3,NA,NA,TRBV30,TGTGCCTGGAGTGTACATGGGGTAGATACGCAGTATTTT,CAWSVHGVDTQYF
TRBJ2-2,NA,NA,TRBV7-6,TGTGCCAGCAGCCCACCCATAGACGCCGGGGAGCTGTTTTTT,CASSPPIDAGELFF
TRBJ2-5,NA,NA,TRBV11-3,TGTGCCAGCAGCTTAGCCGGGGTAGAGACCCAGTACTTC,CASSLAGVETQYF
TRBJ1-1,NA,NA,TRBV10-3,TGTGCCTCCCAAGGGGGTGACGGTGAAGCTTTCTTT,CASQGGDGEAFF
TRBJ2-5,NA,TRBD1,TRBV7-9,TGTGCCAGCAGCCCCCGCGACAGGGGGTGGGAGACCCAGTACTTC,CASSPRDRGWETQYF
TRBJ2-5,NA,NA,TRBV6-6,TGTGCCAGCAGCTACGGGACGGGCGAGACCCAGTACTTC,CASSYGTGETQYF
TRBJ1-5,NA,NA,TRBV6-5,TGTGCCAGCAGTTATCGACTAGATCAGCCCCAGCATTTT,CASSYRLDQPQHF
TRBJ1-1,NA,NA,TRBV9,TGTGCCAGCAGCGTAGCCCAGATATACACTGAAGCTTTCTTT,CASSVAQIYTEAFF
TRBJ1-2,NA,TRBD1,TRBV6-5,TGTGCCAGCAGTTCCTCGACAGGGGGCGGCTACACCTTC,CASSSSTGGGYTF
TRBJ1-5,NA,TRBD1,TRBV6-1,TGTGCCAGCAGTGCCCGGGACAGGGTCCAGCCCCAGCATTTT,CASSARDRVQPQHF
TRBJ1-2,NA,NA,TRBV5-1,TGCGCCAGCAGCTTAGACAGTAACTATGGCTACACCTTC,CASSLDSNYGYTF
TRBJ2-5,NA,NA,TRBV5-8,TGTGCCAGCAGCTGGCAAATACAAGAGACCCAGTACTTC,CASSWQIQETQYF
TRBJ1-6,NA,TRBD1,TRBV7-2,TGTGCCAGCAGCAAACGAGGGACAGTTAACTCACCCCTCCACTTT,CASSKRGTVNSPLHF
TRBJ2-1,NA,TRBD2,TRBV9,TGTGCCAGCAGCAAAGCGACTAGCGGGGGGGCAGGTGAGCAGTTCTTC,CASSKATSGGAGEQFF
TRBJ1-2,NA,NA,TRBV18,TGTGCCAGCTCACCACCGTCGCGGATGGGGGGCTACACCTTC,CASSPPSRMGGYTF
TRBJ2-1,NA,TRBD1,TRBV11-3,TGTGCCAGCAGCTTAGATCGACAGGGTGGCGTCAATGAGCAGTTCTTC,CASSLDRQGGVNEQFF
TRBJ1-1,NA,NA,TRBV5-1,TGCGCCAGCAGCCTTGGGGTAAACACTGAAGCTTTCTTT,CASSLGVNTEAFF
TRBJ2-2,NA,TRBD1,TRBV28,TGTGCCAGCAGGACACCGGGACAGGGACTCGGGGAGCTGTTTTTT,CASRTPGQGLGELFF
TRBJ2-7,NA,NA,TRBV2,TGTGCCAGCAGTGGAGTGGGGCCACCGACCCCCTTCGAGCAGTACTTC,CASSGVGPPTPFEQYF
TRBJ2-5,NA,TRBD1,TRBV5-4,TGTGCCAGCAGCTCCCGGACAGGGGAGGAGACCCAGTACTTC,CASSSRTGEETQYF
TRBJ2-2,NA,TRBD2,TRBV7-3,TGTGCCAGCAGCCCAACTAGCGGCGCGAACACCGGGGAGCTGTTTTTT,CASSPTSGANTGELFF
TRBJ2-3,once,NA,TRBV15,TGTGCCACCAGCAGAGTTGGCGATACGCAGTATTTT,CATSRVGDTQYF
TRBJ1-2,NA,NA,TRBV4-1,TGCGCCAGCAGCCAAGATCCCCAGGGTGTCGGCTACACCTTC,CASSQDPQGVGYTF
TRBJ2-2,NA,NA,TRBV5-5,TGTGCCAGCAACTTACTCGGGACGTTCGGAAACACCGGGGAGCTGTTTTTT,CASNLLGTFGNTGELFF
TRBJ2-7,NA,NA,TRBV13,TGTGCCAGCAGCTTAGGCGCCCTAGGCAGGGGCTACGAGCAGTACTTC,CASSLGALGRGYEQYF
TRBJ2-6,NA,TRBD1,TRBV4-2,TGTGCCAGCAGCGCTCGGGACAGTCCCTCTGGGGCCAACGTCCTGACTTTC,CASSARDSPSGANVLTF